Following are 8 T cell receptor beta chains from one sample sequenced in a study of blood T cell repertoires in COVID-19. Here immunoSEQ multiplex PCR was the method, and the copy in TCRdb shows in-frame clones only, minus some. This sample carries more than 20,000 clones, around 90% of them seen once, and the ten largest clones take more than 1.5%. Sequencing was carried out using peripheral blood. These receptors were taken from a woman aged 60-70 years with active COVID-19.

The chain links TRBV10-2 to TRBJ2-6, with 7 bases matching TRBD1. The CDR3 runs 15 residues. The J segment lost 5 bases and the V segment lost 4 bases, leaving 5 bases of the junction unmatched. Germline V lookup: CDR1 WSHSY, CDR2 SAAADI. The CDR3 reads CASSATGDWANVLTF. CDR3 DNA: TGCGCCAGCAGTGCTACAGGGGATTGGGCCAACGTCCTGACTTTC.

This rearrangement joins TRBV4-3 to TRBJ2-1; tentatively, D is TRBD2 (6 bases). The CDR3 covers 15 residues. The V end was cut by 2 bases, the J end by 4 bases, with 12 bases between. Germline V gene lookup returns CDR1 LGHNA and CDR2 YSLEER. CDR3 protein: CASSQWLARYNEQFF. CDR3 coding DNA: TGCGCCAGCAGCCAATGGCTAGCGAGATACAATGAGCAGTTCTTC.

This chain uses TRBV21-1 with TRBJ2-1; TRBD2, the D gene given by the table, was not confirmed from the DNA. TRBV21-1 constitutes a pseudogene. This CDR3 region has 13 residues. CDR3 DNA sequence: TGTGCCAGCAGCAAAAGGACTGTGAATGAGCAGTTCTTC. Protein: CASSKRTVNEQFF.

The rearrangement uses TRBV2 and TRBJ2-5, with 8 bases fitting TRBD2. The CDR3 is 14 amino acids. Germline lookup yields CDR1 SNHLY and CDR2 FYNNEI. V trimming: 6 bases; J trimming: 3 bases; junction bases outside the gene matches: 6. CDR3 sequence: CASSHSGGEETQYF. DNA of the CDR3: TGTGCCAGCAGCCACAGCGGGGGAGAAGAGACCCAGTACTTC.

The gene calls are TRBV24-1 and TRBJ1-5; a weak D match, TRBD1 (5 bases). The CDR3 loop spans 15 amino acids. V was cut by 5 bases and J by 6 bases, with 16 bases left in between. The germline V gene has CDR1 KGHDR and CDR2 SFDVKD. The CDR3 loop is CATSGDGGRFQPQHF. The CDR3 region has the DNA TGTGCCACCAGTGGGGACGGAGGGAGGTTTCAGCCCCAGCATTTT.

Only a few counts were recorded for this clone. V and J are TRBV28 and TRBJ2-3, with 7 bases matching TRBD2. Per germline, CDR1 MDHEN and CDR2 SYDVKM. J gave up 4 bases and V 3 bases, and 13 bases lay outside the gene matches. There are 17 residues in the CDR3. The CDR3 loop reads CASSFMVRGRAPDTQYF. CDR3 DNA sequence: TGTGCCAGCAGTTTTATGGTGCGTGGGAGGGCCCCAGATACGCAGTATTTT.

The J gene is TRBJ2-1, the V gene TRBV9, with 15 bases aligning to TRBD2. V trimming: 3 bases; J trimming: 0 bases; junction bases outside the gene matches: 10. Germline CDR1 reads SGDLS; CDR2 reads YYNGEE. The CDR3 extends over 20 amino acids. The CDR3 here is CASSAPKGLAGGPSYNEQFF. The CDR3 region has the DNA TGTGCCAGCAGCGCCCCCAAAGGACTAGCGGGAGGGCCCTCCTACAATGAGCAGTTCTTC.

This chain uses TRBV7-2 with TRBJ2-3; 10 bases agree with TRBD2. V dropped 5 bases and J dropped 2; count of bases not matched to a gene: 7. Germline CDR1 reads SGHTA; CDR2 reads FQGNSA. This CDR3 contains 16 residues. The CDR3 DNA is TGTGCCAGCAGCACTACTAGCGGGGCATACACAGATACGCAGTATTTT. Amino acids: CASSTTSGAYTDTQYF.